This T cell receptor (beta chain) was obtained from a study of OX40 agonist ivuxolimab in advanced cancers. Study summary: At doses from 0.01 to 10 mg/kg, patients were given intravenous ivuxolimab every 2 weeks.

General study findings and limits: At doses 0.1 to 3.0 mg/kg, CD4+ and CD8+ clones expanded. On average, CD8+ T cells showed a greater number of expanded clones than CD4+.

A remark on this clone: Its matching antigen is unknown.

The CDR3 contains 14 residues. V dropped 10 bases and J dropped 2; count of bases not matched to a gene: 6. Looked up from germline, CDR1 is LNHDA and CDR2 is SQIVND (reference sequence). Produced via immunoSEQ multiplex PCR; TCRdb's table is partial and in-frame only. The sample lists around 30,000 clones, about four fifths seen once, with over 2.5% in the top ten. The specimen was CD4+ or CD8+ T cells sorted from blood, collected in a trial of the OX40 agonist ivuxolimab. The chain is built from TRBV19 and TRBJ1-1, with TRBD1 matching 11 bases. This clonotype was obtained from an adult with an advanced solid tumor such as melanoma, head and neck, liver or kidney cancer. The CDR3 is CATRTGGFNTEAFF. DNA of the CDR3: TGTGCCACAAGGACAGGGGGCTTTAACACTGAAGCTTTCTTT.